This T cell receptor beta chain was identified in a study of T-cell memory formation after mild COVID-19. Study observations and caveats: Cross-reactive memory appears to have joined, as suggested by some responding clones showing up in pre-infection memory.

This clonotype occurred a few times. Its matching antigen is unknown. Each CDR3 protein is one row after TCRdb ran MiXCR on the 5' RACE reads. The sample includes about 400,000 distinct CDR3 sequences, roughly 15% of them seen just once. CDR3 length: 14 residues. V gave up 3 bases and J gave up 5 bases, with 12 bases separating them. The sequenced sample consisted of PBMCs or a T cell subset sorted from them (not recorded which). The rearrangement uses TRBV12-3 or TRBV12-4 and TRBJ2-3, with a tentative D call TRBD2 (5 bases). The TCR was taken from a man aged 18-30 years who had mild COVID-19 (a few samples of this study predate the infection). Cell type and time point are not known. The CDR3 is CASSFRDGRDTQYF. For the CDR3, the DNA is TGTGCCAGCAGTTTTCGGGATGGTAGAGATACGCAGTATTTT.